Detailed here is one TCR beta chain. V dropped 2 bases and J dropped 2; count of bases not matched to a gene: 4. The germline V gene has CDR1 SGDLS and CDR2 YYNGEE. This CDR3 has 15 residues. TCRdb analysed the 5' RACE reads with MiXCR anew, one entry per CDR3 protein. The data contain roughly 620,000 distinct CDR3 sequences, approximately 19% of them singletons. The entry originates in a study of T-cell memory formation after mild COVID-19. Across the whole study: Clusters were largely donor specific.

V gene TRBV9 combines with J gene TRBJ2-7, with 10 bases fitting TRBD1. The sequenced material came from PBMCs or a T cell subset sorted from them (not recorded which). The clonotype was recovered from an adult woman who had mild COVID-19 (a few samples of this study predate the infection). Cell type and time point are not known. CDR3 sequence: CASSVSGTGAYEQYF. For the CDR3, the DNA is TGTGCCAGCAGCGTTTCCGGGACAGGGGCCTACGAGCAGTACTTC.